Listed below are T cell receptor beta chains from one sample, sequenced in a study of regulatory T cells in long-lasting Graves disease. TCRdb fed the multiplex PCR reads into MiXCR, producing one record per CDR3 protein. The table has about 540,000 distinct CDR3 sequences, 13% seen once. Another study also made use of these data, one on T cells in Graves' hyperthyroidism and ophthalmopathy.

Sample: peripheral blood mononuclear cells (PBMCs), taken at new diagnosis, from a patient treated with antithyroid drugs. These TCRs come from a man aged 25 to 45 with Graves disease. The CDR3 runs from the conserved cysteine through the conserved F or W. The D gene is left open where the match is weak. Size tells how often a clone was seen (once, few, many) or the class of an expanded clone, and some rows leave it out.

TRBV19	few	TRBJ1-2	TRBD1	CASSIVYPGQPYGYTF	TGTGCCAGTAGTATAGTCTATCCGGGACAGCCCTATGGCTACACCTTC
TRBV20-1	.	TRBJ2-7	TRBD1	CSARAGTGDDQQYF	TGCAGTGCTAGGGCCGGGACAGGGGACGACCAGCAGTACTTC
TRBV29-1	few	TRBJ2-3	TRBD1	CSVRTGAPDTQYF	TGCAGCGTTAGGACAGGGGCCCCAGATACGCAGTATTTT
TRBV3-1	few	TRBJ2-7	TRBD1	CASRGRGGAGSYEQYF	TGTGCCAGCAGAGGACGAGGGGGCGCCGGCTCCTACGAGCAGTACTTC
TRBV12-3/TRBV12-4	many	TRBJ2-1	TRBD2	CASSEGLAGVISEQFF	TGTGCCAGCAGTGAGGGACTAGCGGGAGTTATATCTGAGCAGTTCTTC
TRBV5-1	.	TRBJ2-7	.	CASSWQGRYEQYF	TGCGCCAGCAGCTGGCAGGGTAGGTACGAGCAGTACTTC
TRBV19	many	TRBJ2-1	.	CASSIRELGNEQFF	TGTGCCAGTAGTATTCGGGAGCTAGGCAATGAGCAGTTCTTC
TRBV27	.	TRBJ2-7	TRBD1	CASRRQGDGYEQYF	TGTGCCAGCAGAAGACAGGGGGACGGCTACGAGCAGTACTTC
TRBV12-3/TRBV12-4	many	TRBJ1-6	TRBD1	CASTPGGNSPLHF	TGTGCCAGCACCCCAGGGGGGAATTCACCCCTCCACTTT
TRBV30	once	TRBJ2-7	TRBD2	CAWMVAGYSTSSYEQYF	TGTGCCTGGATGGTAGCGGGATACTCCACGAGCTCCTACGAGCAGTACTTC
TRBV11-1	few	TRBJ1-2	.	CASSQEGAGRGYTF	TGTGCCAGCAGCCAAGAAGGCGCGGGGCGAGGCTACACCTTC
TRBV20-1	.	TRBJ1-1	TRBD1	CSARDDMTGVTEAFF	TGCAGTGCTAGAGACGACATGACAGGGGTGACTGAAGCTTTCTTT
TRBV11-2	many	TRBJ2-7	.	CASSLGLTNYEQYF	TGTGCCAGCAGCTTAGGGCTAACGAACTACGAGCAGTACTTC
TRBV19	few	TRBJ2-3	TRBD2	CASSGTSGGTSTDTQYF	TGTGCCAGCTCCGGGACTAGCGGGGGAACTAGCACAGATACGCAGTATTTT
TRBV18	many	TRBJ1-4	.	CASSPPGANEKLFF	TGTGCCAGCTCACCACCGGGAGCGAATGAAAAACTGTTTTTT
TRBV20-1	few	TRBJ1-1	.	CSAREVGTPYTEAFF	TGCAGTGCTAGAGAGGTCGGGACACCTTACACTGAAGCTTTCTTT
TRBV7-2	many	TRBJ1-2	.	CASSPQGGLYGYTF	TGTGCCAGCAGCCCCCAGGGCGGACTTTATGGCTACACCTTC
TRBV24-1	many	TRBJ2-1	TRBD2	CATSPSSAGRSSSYNEQFF	TGTGCCACCAGCCCCTCTTCAGCGGGAAGGTCGAGCTCCTACAATGAGCAGTTCTTC
TRBV7-3	.	TRBJ1-1	.	CASSSPETGNTEAFF	TGTGCCAGCAGCTCCCCGGAAACGGGGAACACTGAAGCTTTCTTT
TRBV29-1	once	TRBJ1-4	.	CSVRPSSATNEKLFF	TGCAGCGTCAGACCGAGCTCCGCAACTAATGAAAAACTGTTTTTT
TRBV12-3/TRBV12-4	many	TRBJ2-1	.	CASSLAFNEQFF	TGTGCCAGCAGTTTAGCCTTCAATGAGCAGTTCTTC
TRBV7-9	many	TRBJ2-3	TRBD1	CASSARDRGGEDTQYF	TGTGCCAGCAGCGCCCGGGACAGGGGAGGGGAAGATACGCAGTATTTT
TRBV7-3	.	TRBJ2-1	TRBD2	CASSGTSGRGGEQFF	TGTGCCAGCAGCGGGACTAGCGGGAGGGGGGGTGAGCAGTTCTTC
TRBV10-1	many	TRBJ2-7	.	CASGEYREGPGKQYF	TGCGCCAGCGGGGAATACAGGGAAGGGCCAGGCAAGCAGTACTTC
TRBV20-1	many	TRBJ1-5	TRBD1	CSARDLGTGGNQPQHF	TGCAGTGCTAGAGATCTGGGGACAGGGGGCAATCAGCCCCAGCATTTT
TRBV6-1	few	TRBJ1-3	TRBD1	CASSLTGGISGNTIYF	TGTGCCAGCAGTCTTACAGGGGGTATCTCTGGAAACACCATATATTTT
TRBV5-1	.	TRBJ2-5	TRBD2	CASSLGTSGQETQYF	TGCGCCAGCAGCCTTGGGACTAGCGGACAAGAGACCCAGTACTTC